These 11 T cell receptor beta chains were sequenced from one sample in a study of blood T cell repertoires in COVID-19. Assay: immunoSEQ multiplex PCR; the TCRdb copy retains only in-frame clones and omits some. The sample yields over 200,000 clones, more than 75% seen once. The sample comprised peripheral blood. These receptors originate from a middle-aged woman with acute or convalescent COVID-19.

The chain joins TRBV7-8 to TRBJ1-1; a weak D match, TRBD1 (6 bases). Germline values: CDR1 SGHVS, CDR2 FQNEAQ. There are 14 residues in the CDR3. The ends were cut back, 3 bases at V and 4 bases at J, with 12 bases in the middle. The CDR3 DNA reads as TGTGCCAGCAGCTTCCAGGGGTCCCTCACTGAAGCTTTCTTT. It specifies CASSFQGSLTEAFF.

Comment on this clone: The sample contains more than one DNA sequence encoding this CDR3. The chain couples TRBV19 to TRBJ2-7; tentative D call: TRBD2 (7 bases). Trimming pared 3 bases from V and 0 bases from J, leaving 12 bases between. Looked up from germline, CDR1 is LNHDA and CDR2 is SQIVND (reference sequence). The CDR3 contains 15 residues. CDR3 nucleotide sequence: TGTGCCAGTAGTATTAGGGGGGGGTCCTCCTACGAGCAGTACTTC. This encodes CASSIRGGSSYEQYF. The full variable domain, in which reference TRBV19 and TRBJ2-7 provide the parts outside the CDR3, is DGGITQSPKYLFRKEGQNVTLSCEQNLNHDAMYWYRQDPGQGLRLIYYSQIVNDFQKGDIAEGYSVSREKKESFPLTVTSAQKNPTAFYLCASSIRGGSSYEQYFGPGTRLTVT.

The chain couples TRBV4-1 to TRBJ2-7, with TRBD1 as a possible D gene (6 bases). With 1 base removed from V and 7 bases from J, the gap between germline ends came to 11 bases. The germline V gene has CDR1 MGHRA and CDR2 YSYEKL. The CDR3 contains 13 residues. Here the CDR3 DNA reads TGCGCCAGCAGCCAAGTGTCAGGGGATGAGCAGTACTTC. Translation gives CASSQVSGDEQYF.

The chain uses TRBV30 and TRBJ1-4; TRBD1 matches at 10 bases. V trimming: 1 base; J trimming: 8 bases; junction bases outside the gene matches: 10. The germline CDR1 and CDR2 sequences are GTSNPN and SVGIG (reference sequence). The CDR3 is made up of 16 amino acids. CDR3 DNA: TGTGCCTGGAGTGCCGGACCGGGACAGGGGCGGGAAAAACTGTTTTTT. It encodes CAWSAGPGQGREKLFF.

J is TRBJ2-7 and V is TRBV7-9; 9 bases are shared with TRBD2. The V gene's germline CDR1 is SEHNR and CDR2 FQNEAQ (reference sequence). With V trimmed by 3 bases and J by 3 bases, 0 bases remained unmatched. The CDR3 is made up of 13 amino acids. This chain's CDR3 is CASSFSGSYEQYF. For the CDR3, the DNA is TGTGCCAGCAGCTTTAGCGGGAGCTACGAGCAGTACTTC. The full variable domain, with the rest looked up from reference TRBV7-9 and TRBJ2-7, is DTGVSQNPRHKITKRGQNVTFRCDPISEHNRLYWYRQTLGQGPEFLTYFQNEAQLEKSRLLSDRFSAERPKGSFSTLEIQRTEQGDSAMYLCASSFSGSYEQYFGPGTRLTVT.

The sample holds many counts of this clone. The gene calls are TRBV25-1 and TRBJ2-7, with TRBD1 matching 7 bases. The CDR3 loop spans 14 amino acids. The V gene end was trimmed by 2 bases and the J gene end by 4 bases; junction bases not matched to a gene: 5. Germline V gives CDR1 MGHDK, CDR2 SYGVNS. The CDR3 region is CASSEEGRGYEQYF. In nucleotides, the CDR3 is TGTGCCAGCAGTGAAGAGGGCAGGGGGTACGAGCAGTACTTC.

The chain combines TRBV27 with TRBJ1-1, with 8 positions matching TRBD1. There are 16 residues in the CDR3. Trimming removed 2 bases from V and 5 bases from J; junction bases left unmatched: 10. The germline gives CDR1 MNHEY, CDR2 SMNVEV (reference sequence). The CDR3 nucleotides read TGTGCCAGCAGTTTAGTGCAGGGGGCTTGGGGTACTGAAGCTTTCTTT. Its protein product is CASSLVQGAWGTEAFF.

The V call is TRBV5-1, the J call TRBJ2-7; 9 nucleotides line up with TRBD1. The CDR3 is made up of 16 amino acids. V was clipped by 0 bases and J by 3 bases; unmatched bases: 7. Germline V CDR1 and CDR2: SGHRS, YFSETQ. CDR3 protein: CASSLARWDRDYEQYF. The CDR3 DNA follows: TGCGCCAGCAGCTTGGCACGTTGGGACAGGGACTACGAGCAGTACTTC.

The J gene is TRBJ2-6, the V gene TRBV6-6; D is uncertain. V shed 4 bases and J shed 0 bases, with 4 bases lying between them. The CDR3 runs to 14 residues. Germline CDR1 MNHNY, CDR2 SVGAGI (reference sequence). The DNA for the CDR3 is TGTGCCAGCAGTTCGGTCTCTGGGGCCAACGTCCTGACTTTC. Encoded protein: CASSSVSGANVLTF.

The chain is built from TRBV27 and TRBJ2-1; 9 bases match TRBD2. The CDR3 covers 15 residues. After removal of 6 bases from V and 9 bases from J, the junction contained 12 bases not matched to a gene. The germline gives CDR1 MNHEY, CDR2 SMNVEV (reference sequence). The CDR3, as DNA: TGTGCCAGCAGATGGGTTGGCGGGGGGGCTACTGAGCAGTTCTTC. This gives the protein CASRWVGGGATEQFF.

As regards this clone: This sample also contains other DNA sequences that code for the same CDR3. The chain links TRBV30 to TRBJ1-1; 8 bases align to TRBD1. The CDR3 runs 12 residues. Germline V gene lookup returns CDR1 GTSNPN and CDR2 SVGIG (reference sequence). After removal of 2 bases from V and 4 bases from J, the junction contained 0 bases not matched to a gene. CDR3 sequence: CAWSTGGTEAFF. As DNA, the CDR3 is TGTGCCTGGAGTACAGGGGGCACTGAAGCTTTCTTT.